This entry lists 27 T cell receptor beta chains sequenced from one sample in a study of tumor-infiltrating lymphocytes in localized non-small cell lung cancer. Sequencing used immunoSEQ multiplex PCR; TCRdb keeps in-frame clones, though not all of them. The profile covers 25,000 or so clones, with roughly 69% appearing a single time and roughly 14% taken by the ten largest. The specimen sequenced was lung tumor tissue. The receptors originated from a human donor with non-small cell lung cancer.

V and J are TRBV18 and TRBJ1-1; D is uncertain. The V end lost 2 bases, the J end lost 5 bases, and 15 bases lay between the germline ends. The CDR3 extends over 15 amino acids. Germline V gives CDR1 KGHSH, CDR2 LQKENI. The CDR3 coding sequence is TGTGCCAGCTCACCAGAGACGTCCTGGTATACTGAAGCTTTCTTT. Its translation: CASSPETSWYTEAFF.

This chain connects TRBV2 to TRBJ2-1, with D maybe TRBD1 (6 bases). Looked up from germline, CDR1 is SNHLY and CDR2 is FYNNEI. Trimming took 1 base from V and 6 from J, leaving 7 bases between them. The CDR3 contains 13 residues. The DNA for the CDR3 is TGTGCCAGCAGTGAAGACAGGGTCAATGAGCAGTTCTTC. Its translation: CASSEDRVNEQFF.

The V and J genes are TRBV9 and TRBJ2-7, with a tentative D call TRBD1 (6 bases). Germline V lookup: CDR1 SGDLS, CDR2 YYNGEE. The CDR3 is made up of 15 amino acids. V dropped 1 base and J dropped 2 bases, with 13 bases sitting between them. Here the CDR3 DNA reads TGTGCCAGCAGCGTAAGTGTAGGGGACACCTACGAGCAGTACTTC. Translating it yields CASSVSVGDTYEQYF.

V gene TRBV7-9 combines with J gene TRBJ2-1, with D possibly being TRBD1 (7 bases). Germline assignment: CDR1 SEHNR and CDR2 FQNEAQ (reference sequence). The V end was cut by 11 bases, the J end by 9 bases, with 32 bases between. This CDR3 spans 17 amino acids. CDR3 amino acids: CAGERGWGGSRGFEQFF. CDR3 bases: TGTGCCGGAGAACGGGGGTGGGGTGGGAGCAGGGGGTTTGAGCAGTTCTTC.

Only one count was recorded for this clone. The chain has TRBV29-1 and TRBJ2-1, with 10 nucleotides matching TRBD1. The CDR3 covers 15 residues. V dropped 1 base and J dropped 1; count of bases not matched to a gene: 1. Per the germline V gene, CDR1 is SQVTM and CDR2 is ANQGSEA. Here the CDR3 DNA reads TGCAGCGTTGAAGGGGACAGGGGTTCCTACAATGAGCAGTTCTTC. Translating it yields CSVEGDRGSYNEQFF.

The chain links TRBV6-1 to TRBJ1-1; TRBD1 is a possible D gene (6 bases). The CDR3 extends over 13 amino acids. The V and J ends lost 2 bases and 4 bases respectively, with 8 bases between them. In germline, CDR1 is MNHNS, CDR2 SASEGT. CDR3 nucleotide sequence: TGTGCCAGCAGTGAATTAGGGGGCACTGAAGCTTTCTTT. This gives the protein CASSELGGTEAFF.

This chain joins TRBV25-1 and TRBJ2-5; 7 positions agree with TRBD2. V gave up 1 base and J gave up 2 bases; unmatched junction bases: 4. The CDR3 runs 15 residues. Germline CDR1 is MGHDK and CDR2 is SYGVNS. The CDR3 DNA sequence: TGTGCCAGCAGTGAATTCTTAGCGGGTCAAGAGACCCAGTACTTC. Residues: CASSEFLAGQETQYF.

The chain employs TRBV12-5 and TRBJ2-1, with 8 bases aligning to TRBD2. Germline CDR1 LGHNT, CDR2 FRNRAP. The V gene end was trimmed by 1 base and the J gene end by 2 bases; junction bases not matched to a gene: 13. This CDR3 has 19 residues. CDR3 amino acids: CASGLGLGSGSATYNEQFF. DNA of the CDR3: TGTGCTAGTGGTTTGGGTCTAGGGAGCGGGAGTGCAACCTACAATGAGCAGTTCTTC.

This clone is deemed medium-sized. The J gene is TRBJ2-1, the V gene TRBV6-6; no reliable D call. CDR3 size: 14 residues. The V gene lost 2 bases and the J gene lost 2 bases, with 7 bases spanning the gap. The germline gives CDR1 MNHNY, CDR2 SVGAGI (reference sequence). The CDR3 spells CASSYQAAYNEQFF. The CDR3 bases are TGTGCCAGCAGTTACCAAGCAGCCTACAATGAGCAGTTCTTC.

V gene TRBV28 combines with J gene TRBJ2-7; 13 bases line up with TRBD2. The CDR3 totals 15 residues. From germline, CDR1 is MDHEN and CDR2 SYDVKM. J lost 6 bases, V lost 5 bases, and 7 bases had no gene match. The CDR3 sequence is CASSTRTSGGVEQYF. CDR3 DNA sequence: TGTGCCAGCAGTACCCGGACTAGCGGGGGAGTCGAGCAGTACTTC.

The chain employs TRBV7-2 and TRBJ1-5, with 8 bases fitting TRBD1. The V gene end was trimmed by 3 bases and the J gene end by 2 bases; junction bases not matched to a gene: 9. The CDR3 extends over 17 amino acids. Germline V CDR1 and CDR2: SGHTA, FQGNSA. The CDR3 loop reads CASSLTGTGGGNQPQHF. DNA for the CDR3: TGTGCCAGCAGCTTGACCGGGACAGGTGGGGGCAATCAGCCCCAGCATTTT.

This clone was detected a few times. The genes are TRBV30 and TRBJ2-3, with D tentatively TRBD1 (6 bases). The CDR3 sequence is 14 residues long. Germline CDR1 and CDR2: GTSNPN and SVGIG (reference sequence). The V gene lost 0 bases and the J gene lost 4 bases, with 11 bases spanning the gap. The CDR3 loop reads CAWSVGQGPDTQYF. CDR3 nucleotides: TGTGCCTGGAGTGTAGGGCAGGGGCCAGATACGCAGTATTTT.

This clone appeared a few times. J is TRBJ2-7 and V is TRBV11-2; 7 bases are shared with TRBD1. Trimming cost V 1 base and J 9 bases; bases outside gene matches: 12. Germline CDR1 is SGHAT and CDR2 is FQNNGV. This CDR3 is 15 amino acids long. The chain's CDR3 is CASSLGQGVMSRQYF. In DNA form, the CDR3 reads TGTGCCAGCAGCTTAGGGCAGGGGGTTATGTCGAGGCAGTACTTC.

The rearrangement uses TRBV15 and TRBJ1-1; TRBD1 aligns across 7 bases. The V segment lost 0 bases and the J segment 11 bases; nucleotides outside the gene matches: 9. The CDR3 runs 14 residues. Germline CDR1 is LNHNV and CDR2 is YYDKDF (reference sequence). Here the CDR3 reads CATSRDLNRGSAFF. CDR3 nucleotides: TGTGCCACCAGCAGAGACTTAAACAGGGGATCTGCTTTCTTT. The full variable domain, its missing parts supplied by reference TRBV15 and TRBJ1-1, is DAMVIQNPRYQVTQFGKPVTLSCSQTLNHNVMYWYQQKSSQAPKLLFHYYDKDFNNEADTPDNFQSRRPNTSFCFLDIRSPGLGDTAMYLCATSRDLNRGSAFFGQGTRLTVV.

This chain connects TRBV30 to TRBJ1-4; D gene unclear. This CDR3 contains 13 residues. Germline CDR1 GTSNPN, CDR2 SVGIG (reference sequence). V lost 2 bases and J 8 bases, leaving 12 bases between the germline ends. CDR3 DNA sequence: TGTGCCTGGAGTCCTGGGAACCCCGAAAAACTGTTTTTT. This encodes CAWSPGNPEKLFF.

The chain employs TRBV21-1 and TRBJ1-4. TRBV21-1 represents a pseudogene. CDR3 size: 17 residues. The CDR3 region has the DNA TGTGCCAGCAGCAAAGGAGCGGAATCTCAGACTAATGAAAAACTGTTTTTT. It translates to CASSKGAESQTNEKLFF.

V usage is TRBV11-1 and J usage is TRBJ2-5; TRBD1 matches 8 bases. The CDR3 extends over 17 amino acids. From germline, CDR1 is SGHAT and CDR2 FQDESV (reference sequence). V lost 3 bases and J lost 4; bases outside the gene matches: 13. Here the CDR3 reads CASSFWRTDRGIETQYF. The CDR3 coding sequence is TGTGCCAGCAGCTTTTGGCGAACCGACAGGGGAATAGAGACCCAGTACTTC. Full variable domain (outside the CDR3, taken from reference TRBV11-1 and TRBJ2-5): EAEVAQSPRYKITEKSQAVAFWCDPISGHATLYWYRQILGQGPELLVQFQDESVVDDSQLPKDRFSAERLKGVDSTLKIQPAELGDSAMYLCASSFWRTDRGIETQYFGPGTRLLVL.

The sample holds one count of this clone. The V call is TRBV5-1, the J call TRBJ1-1, with D perhaps TRBD1 (5 bases). Trimming shortened V by 3 bases and J by 5 bases, and 17 bases separated the two germline ends. Germline CDR1 reads SGHRS; CDR2 reads YFSETQ. The CDR3 runs to 15 residues. For the CDR3, the DNA is TGCGCCAGCAGCTCGACCGGCGCGGGGGGGACTGAAGCTTTCTTT. Translation: CASSSTGAGGTEAFF.

The chain links TRBV7-2 to TRBJ2-7; D possibly matches TRBD1 or TRBD2 (5 bases each). This CDR3 is 16 amino acids long. Germline V lookup: CDR1 SGHTA, CDR2 FQGNSA. Between the trimmed V and J ends, which lost 0 bases and 4 bases, there was a span of 16 bases. In DNA, the CDR3 is TGTGCCAGCAGCTTAGCCGGCCAGGGAGATCTGTACGAGCAGTACTTC. Residues: CASSLAGQGDLYEQYF.

V and J are TRBV5-6 and TRBJ1-2, with 7 positions matching TRBD1. This CDR3 region has 13 residues. Germline CDR1 and CDR2: SGHDT and YYEEEE. J lost 4 bases, V lost 4 bases, and 4 bases had no gene match. The CDR3 DNA reads TGTGCCAGCAGCAAGGACAGGCTCTATGGCTACACCTTC. It encodes CASSKDRLYGYTF.

V and J are TRBV19 and TRBJ2-7, with a tentative D call TRBD1 (6 bases). The CDR3 covers 14 residues. The germline gives CDR1 LNHDA, CDR2 SQIVND (reference sequence). Trimming removed 1 base from V and 3 bases from J, with 10 bases in between. As DNA, the CDR3 is TGTGCCAGTAGTATAGGACAGGTCGGCTACGAGCAGTACTTC. It codes for CASSIGQVGYEQYF. Full variable domain (remainder filled in from reference TRBV19 and TRBJ2-7): DGGITQSPKYLFRKEGQNVTLSCEQNLNHDAMYWYRQDPGQGLRLIYYSQIVNDFQKGDIAEGYSVSREKKESFPLTVTSAQKNPTAFYLCASSIGQVGYEQYFGPGTRLTVT.

This rearrangement joins TRBV6-6 to TRBJ2-7, with 7 bases aligning to TRBD2. J gave up 2 bases and V 4 bases, and 11 bases lay outside the gene matches. Germline assignment: CDR1 MNHNY and CDR2 SVGAGI (reference sequence). This CDR3 spans 16 amino acids. The CDR3 spells CASSSATVLAAYEQYF. CDR3 DNA: TGTGCCAGCAGTTCGGCCACCGTCCTAGCGGCCTACGAGCAGTACTTC.

V usage is TRBV6-5 and J usage is TRBJ2-7; 9 bases are a match to TRBD2. The length of the CDR3 is 15 residues. The V gene's germline CDR1 is MNHEY and CDR2 SVGAGI. With V trimmed by 5 bases and J by 1 base, 6 bases remained unmatched. CDR3 DNA: TGTGCCAGCAGTGTACGACTAGCGGCTTCCTACGAGCAGTACTTC. Translating gives CASSVRLAASYEQYF.

There are a few counts of this clone. The CDR3 DNA sequence: TGTGCCAGCAGGGAAGAGGACCGAGTTAATCAGCCCCAGCATTTT. Residues: CASREEDRVNQPQHF. This chain links TRBV28 with TRBJ1-5, with D uncertain. The CDR3 loop spans 15 amino acids. Per germline, CDR1 MDHEN and CDR2 SYDVKM. Trimming removed 6 bases at V and 4 bases at J, with 16 bases between. The complete variable domain, with remaining parts taken from reference TRBV28 and TRBJ1-5, reads DVKVTQSSRYLVKRTGEKVFLECVQDMDHENMFWYRQDPGLGLRLIYFSYDVKMKEKGDIPEGYSVSREKKERFSLILESASTNQTSMYLCASREEDRVNQPQHFGDGTRLSIL.

The rearrangement joins TRBV10-3 to TRBJ2-7; D call uncertain. Germline CDR1 is ENHRY and CDR2 is SYGVKD. With 10 bases removed from V and 4 bases from J, the gap between germline ends came to 8 bases. This CDR3 comprises 10 residues. The CDR3 nucleotides are TGTGCCACCGGAGAGTACGAGCAGTACTTC. This sequence encodes CATGEYEQYF.

This chain uses TRBV18 with TRBJ2-6; tentative D call: TRBD1 (5 bases). CDR1 and CDR2 (germline): KGHSH, LQKENI. The V end lost 4 bases, the J end lost 5 bases, and 21 bases lay between the germline ends. The CDR3 has 18 amino acids. CDR3 coding DNA: TGTGCCAGCTCACATCTCACGGACATTTACAGTCGGGCCAACGTCCTGACTTTC. This encodes CASSHLTDIYSRANVLTF.

This clone was seen only a few times. The V and J genes are TRBV7-3 and TRBJ1-1; D might be TRBD1 (5 bases). This CDR3 is built from 12 residues. Germline V gene lookup returns CDR1 SGHTA and CDR2 FQGTGA. Trimming shortened V by 6 bases and J by 5 bases, and 10 bases separated the two germline ends. The CDR3 loop is CASSTGGTEAFF. The CDR3 DNA is TGTGCCAGCAGTACAGGAGGAACTGAAGCTTTCTTT.